These 30 T cell receptor beta chains were sequenced from one sample in a study of OX40 agonist ivuxolimab in advanced cancers. Only in-frame clones appear in the TCRdb table, and some are missing; sequencing was by immunoSEQ multiplex PCR. The data hold roughly 20,000 clones, with about 86% observed a single time. Sequenced material: CD4+ or CD8+ T cells sorted from blood, taken in a trial of the OX40 agonist ivuxolimab. The receptors stem from an adult with an advanced solid tumor such as melanoma, head and neck, liver or kidney cancer.

The CDR3 is CASSSPGQGSHEQYF. DNA of the CDR3: TGTGCCAGCAGCTCCCCGGGACAGGGGTCCCACGAGCAGTACTTC. The chain has TRBV9 and TRBJ2-7; 10 bases line up with TRBD1. J was trimmed by 5 bases and V by 4 bases; bases with no gene match: 9. Germline V gene lookup returns CDR1 SGDLS and CDR2 YYNGEE. The CDR3 loop spans 15 amino acids.

The rearrangement uses TRBV7-9 and TRBJ1-1; tentatively, D is TRBD1 (5 bases). The CDR3 spans 14 residues. V was shortened by 8 bases and J by 6 bases, with 19 bases between the two germline ends. Germline CDR1 SEHNR, CDR2 FQNEAQ (reference sequence). CDR3 coding DNA: TGTGCCAGCCAGGGCGGGGGAGGGTTTTCTGAAGCTTTCTTT. It is translated as CASQGGGGFSEAFF.

The V call is TRBV28, the J call TRBJ2-1, with D tentatively TRBD2 (6 bases). The germline CDR1 and CDR2 sequences are MDHEN and SYDVKM. This CDR3 has 15 residues. V was trimmed by 3 bases and J by 8 bases, leaving 17 bases between them. This chain's CDR3 is CASSLSGGNIDEQFF. The CDR3 coding sequence is TGTGCCAGCAGTTTGTCCGGCGGGAACATCGATGAGCAGTTCTTC.

The gene calls are TRBV27 and TRBJ2-1, with D possibly TRBD1 on 5 matching bases. Per the germline V gene, CDR1 is MNHEY and CDR2 is SMNVEV (reference sequence). The CDR3 is 12 residues long. V was shortened by 4 bases and J by 7 bases, with 8 bases between the two germline ends. The CDR3 loop reads CASSSGYNEQFF. The DNA of the CDR3 is TGTGCCAGCAGTTCAGGGTATAATGAGCAGTTCTTC.

This chain joins TRBV5-4 and TRBJ1-1; D unclear. Trimming took off 4 bases at V and 5 bases at J, with 18 bases between the two ends. The CDR3 is 15 amino acids. In germline, CDR1 is SGHNT, CDR2 YYREEE (reference sequence). The CDR3 is CASSEIRTIGTEAFF. The CDR3 DNA follows: TGTGCCAGCAGCGAGATCAGAACGATCGGGACTGAAGCTTTCTTT.

This chain uses TRBV7-9 with TRBJ2-4, with TRBD1 as a possible D gene (5 bases). Germline assignment: CDR1 SEHNR and CDR2 FQNEAQ (reference sequence). The CDR3 has 15 residues. V shed 1 base and J shed 2 bases, with 9 bases lying between them. CDR3 DNA: TGTGCCAGCAGCTTAGGTTCAGGGACCAAAAACATTCAGTACTTC. This encodes CASSLGSGTKNIQYF.

The rearrangement joins TRBV5-4 to TRBJ1-5, with D hard to call. Germline V gene lookup returns CDR1 SGHNT and CDR2 YYREEE (reference sequence). V was shortened by 3 bases and J by 7 bases, with 11 bases between the two germline ends. This CDR3 contains 13 residues. CDR3 region: CASSSSPGQPQHF. The CDR3 DNA reads as TGTGCCAGCAGCTCGTCCCCGGGGCAGCCCCAGCATTTT. Using reference TRBV5-4 and TRBJ1-5 for the parts outside the CDR3, the full variable domain is ETGVTQSPTHLIKTRGQQVTLRCSSQSGHNTVSWYQQALGQGPQFIFQYYREEENGRGNFPPRFSGLQFPNYSSELNVNALELDDSALYLCASSSSPGQPQHFGDGTRLSIL.

This chain joins TRBV7-9 and TRBJ1-1; D may be TRBD1 (5 bases). This CDR3 is built from 15 residues. Looked up from germline, CDR1 is SEHNR and CDR2 is FQNEAQ (reference sequence). Trimming pared 1 base from V and 1 base from J, leaving 10 bases between. The DNA of the CDR3 is TGTGCCAGCAGCTTAGAAGGCAGGGCGAACACTGAAGCTTTCTTT. This encodes CASSLEGRANTEAFF.

The sample holds a few counts of this clone. The chain uses TRBV7-2 and TRBJ2-7, with 8 bases identical to TRBD2. Per germline, CDR1 SGHTA and CDR2 FQGNSA. The CDR3 covers 14 residues. With V trimmed by 5 bases and J by 2 bases, 5 bases remained unmatched. The CDR3 DNA follows: TGTGCCAGCAGCGCACTAGCGGCCCCCTACGAGCAGTACTTC. Translated: CASSALAAPYEQYF.

This rearrangement joins TRBV7-3 to TRBJ2-2, with no clear D. CDR1 and CDR2 from the germline V gene are SGHTA and FQGTGA. V was trimmed by 5 bases and J by 2 bases, leaving 12 bases between them. There are 15 residues in the CDR3. Here the CDR3 DNA reads TGTGCCAGCAGCACTAAACTTCTCAACACCGGGGAGCTGTTTTTT. Residues: CASSTKLLNTGELFF.

This chain connects TRBV2 to TRBJ1-5; possibly TRBD1 for D (5 bases). CDR3 length: 15 residues. Trimming removed 3 bases at V and 8 bases at J, with 17 bases between. CDR1 is SNHLY and CDR2 is FYNNEI in the germline V gene. The CDR3 is CASSEEGWGKEPQHF. DNA of the CDR3: TGTGCCAGCAGTGAGGAGGGATGGGGCAAGGAGCCCCAGCATTTT.

The V and J genes are TRBV30 and TRBJ2-3, with 11 bases fitting TRBD2. The CDR3 consists of 13 residues. The J segment lost 6 bases and the V segment lost 8 bases, leaving 7 bases of the junction unmatched. Germline V gene lookup returns CDR1 GTSNPN and CDR2 SVGIG (reference sequence). CDR3 DNA sequence: TGTGCCACCGGACTAGCGGGCGGCGATACGCAGTATTTT. Residues: CATGLAGGDTQYF.

This chain uses TRBV28 with TRBJ1-5; D is uncertain. CDR1 and CDR2 (germline): MDHEN, SYDVKM. This CDR3 is 14 amino acids long. The V gene lost 2 bases and the J gene lost 7 bases, with 12 bases spanning the gap. Here the CDR3 reads CASSLPLRRQPQHF. CDR3 DNA: TGTGCCAGCAGTTTACCGCTGAGGAGGCAGCCCCAGCATTTT.

This clone came up once. The chain is built from TRBV13 and TRBJ1-1; D is perhaps TRBD1 (6 bases). The CDR3 sequence is 13 residues long. Germline V gene lookup returns CDR1 PRHDT and CDR2 FYEKMQ (reference sequence). The germline V and J ends were trimmed by 3 bases and 1 base, with 6 bases remaining between them. The CDR3 loop reads CASSFRGNTEAFF. The CDR3 coding sequence is TGTGCCAGCAGCTTCAGGGGGAACACTGAAGCTTTCTTT.

The V and J genes are TRBV7-9 and TRBJ2-7, with 9 bases aligning to TRBD2. Germline-derived CDR1 and CDR2 are SEHNR and FQNEAQ (reference sequence). Germline trimming cut 5 bases from V and 2 bases from J; bases unmatched to any gene: 7. The CDR3 spans 15 residues. Written as DNA, the CDR3 is TGTGCCAGCAGCACAGGACTAGCGAAAGCCTACGAGCAGTACTTC. This translates into CASSTGLAKAYEQYF.

CDR3 amino acids: CASSVTGSRTDEKLFF. The DNA of the CDR3 is TGTGCCAGCAGCGTAACGGGAAGTAGGACAGATGAAAAACTGTTTTTT. The chain has TRBV9 and TRBJ1-4, with D possibly TRBD1 on 6 matching bases. The CDR3 extends over 16 amino acids. V was shortened by 1 base and J by 6 bases, with 16 bases between the two germline ends. Germline V CDR1 and CDR2: SGDLS, YYNGEE.

This chain links TRBV6-5 with TRBJ1-4; unclear D gene. Germline V gene lookup returns CDR1 MNHEY and CDR2 SVGAGI. V shed 0 bases and J shed 10 bases, with 9 bases lying between them. CDR3 length: 13 residues. The CDR3 is CASSYSSGGKLFF. DNA for the CDR3: TGTGCCAGCAGTTACTCGTCAGGCGGAAAACTGTTTTTT.

The rearrangement links TRBV7-2 to TRBJ2-2; D is possibly TRBD2 (6 bases). Germline values: CDR1 SGHTA, CDR2 FQGNSA. CDR3 size: 14 residues. Trimming stripped 8 bases from V and 6 bases from J, with 16 bases between. This CDR3 is CASRRAAGSGELFF. Here the CDR3 DNA reads TGTGCCAGCCGTCGGGCGGCGGGATCCGGGGAGCTGTTTTTT.

This chain joins TRBV7-9 and TRBJ1-3; 7 positions agree with TRBD1. The CDR3 covers 14 residues. Per the germline V gene, CDR1 is SEHNR and CDR2 is FQNEAQ (reference sequence). J gave up 0 bases and V 5 bases, and 1 base lay outside the gene matches. CDR3 sequence: CASSDRVSGNTIYF. CDR3 sequence (DNA): TGTGCCAGCAGCGACAGGGTCTCTGGAAACACCATATATTTT.

The genes are TRBV4-2 and TRBJ2-7; 7 bases align to TRBD1. The junction had 7 bases not matched to a gene; V was cut back by 0 bases and J by 2 bases. Germline V lookup: CDR1 LGHNA, CDR2 YNFKEQ. CDR3 length equals 16 residues. This CDR3 reads CASSQDTGQTTYEQYF. The DNA for the CDR3 is TGTGCCAGCAGCCAAGATACGGGACAGACGACCTACGAGCAGTACTTC.

The chain combines TRBV19 with TRBJ1-2; no definite D call. Per the germline V gene, CDR1 is LNHDA and CDR2 is SQIVND (reference sequence). Deletions cut 3 bases from V and 0 bases from J, with 11 bases between. The CDR3 runs 15 residues. The CDR3 loop is CASSISGTANYGYTF. CDR3 nucleotides: TGTGCCAGTAGTATCTCGGGCACCGCTAACTATGGCTACACCTTC. The variable domain in full, completed from reference TRBV19 and TRBJ1-2, reads DGGITQSPKYLFRKEGQNVTLSCEQNLNHDAMYWYRQDPGQGLRLIYYSQIVNDFQKGDIAEGYSVSREKKESFPLTVTSAQKNPTAFYLCASSISGTANYGYTFGSGTRLTVV.

This clone was seen just once. The chain combines TRBV25-1 with TRBJ2-1; 7 nucleotides line up with TRBD2. Trimming removed 7 bases from V and 5 bases from J; junction bases left unmatched: 8. The length of the CDR3 is 14 residues. The germline V gene has CDR1 MGHDK and CDR2 SYGVNS. CDR3 DNA: TGTGCCAGCACCACGAGACTAGCCAACAATGAGCAGTTCTTC. Protein: CASTTRLANNEQFF.

This rearrangement joins TRBV4-2 to TRBJ2-7, with D maybe TRBD2 (6 bases). Germline V lookup: CDR1 LGHNA, CDR2 YNFKEQ. CDR3 length: 15 amino acids. Trimming left V 1 base short and J 2 bases short, with 12 bases between. CDR3 sequence (DNA): TGTGCCAGCAGCCAAGGGTCTAGCGCTACCTACGAGCAGTACTTC. The encoded protein is CASSQGSSATYEQYF.

This rearrangement joins TRBV9 to TRBJ1-1; a possible D gene is TRBD1 (5 bases). Looked up from germline, CDR1 is SGDLS and CDR2 is YYNGEE. This CDR3 region has 18 residues. Trimming removed 3 bases from V and 4 bases from J, with 25 bases in between. In nucleotides, the CDR3 is TGTGCCAGCAGCGCAGAACCCAATCCGGGGCCCGAGGGCACTGAAGCTTTCTTT. Amino acids: CASSAEPNPGPEGTEAFF.

The chain uses TRBV11-2 and TRBJ2-5, with D maybe TRBD1 (5 bases). The CDR3 length is 13 residues. Trimming shortened V by 9 bases and J by 2 bases, and 13 bases separated the two germline ends. Germline V gives CDR1 SGHAT, CDR2 FQNNGV. DNA of the CDR3: TGTGCCAGTTCCAGGGTCCGACAAGAGACCCAGTACTTC. It encodes CASSRVRQETQYF.

This clone was detected only once. V and J are TRBV19 and TRBJ1-5, with 7 bases fitting TRBD1. The germline V gene has CDR1 LNHDA and CDR2 SQIVND (reference sequence). The CDR3 runs 14 residues. The junction had 4 bases not matched to a gene; V was cut back by 1 base and J by 7 bases. The CDR3 nucleotides read TGTGCCAGTAGTATAGCCAGGGGGGAGCAGCCCCAGCATTTT. This gives the protein CASSIARGEQPQHF.

The chain joins TRBV28 to TRBJ1-1; D gene ambiguous. This CDR3 is 15 amino acids long. CDR1 MDHEN and CDR2 SYDVKM come from the germline V gene. V was trimmed by 1 base and J by 6 bases, leaving 15 bases between them. CDR3 in DNA: TGTGCCAGCAGTTTATTTCTCTCCCTTAGCTCTGAAGCTTTCTTT. Its protein is CASSLFLSLSSEAFF.

This clone has just one count. The CDR3, as DNA: TGTGCCAGCAGTGTTGGGCCCTCGCCCAAAGATACGCAGTATTTT. This gives the protein CASSVGPSPKDTQYF. This chain links TRBV27 with TRBJ2-3; D unclear. The germline V gene encodes CDR1 MNHEY and CDR2 SMNVEV (reference sequence). V was trimmed by 5 bases and J by 5 bases, leaving 17 bases between them. The CDR3 contains 15 residues.

This sequence joins TRBV29-1 and TRBJ1-5, with 12 bases aligning to TRBD1. In germline, CDR1 is SQVTM, CDR2 ANQGSEA. With 7 bases clipped from V and 7 bases from J, the junction kept 17 bases outside the gene matches. This CDR3 is built from 17 residues. CDR3 amino acids: CSGRDRGPSASDQPQHF. Here the CDR3 DNA reads TGCAGCGGCCGGGACAGGGGGCCCTCCGCCAGCGACCAGCCCCAGCATTTT.

The chain joins TRBV18 to TRBJ2-7; TRBD1 matches at 8 bases. Trimming cost V 5 bases and J 4 bases; bases outside gene matches: 7. The CDR3 totals 14 residues. Germline V gene lookup returns CDR1 KGHSH and CDR2 LQKENI. The CDR3 coding sequence is TGTGCCAGCTCAAGCAGACAGGGGTGGTACGAGCAGTACTTC. Encoded protein: CASSSRQGWYEQYF.